Listed here are 26 T cell receptor beta chains from one sample, sequenced in a study of cytomegalovirus exposure and HLA in healthy donors. The PCR made use of 60 Vbeta and 13 Jbeta primers. Measured with immunoSEQ multiplex PCR; TCRdb has only the in-frame clones, and not every one. The sample totals 75,000 to 85,000 clones; its top ten clones hold about 0.6%. The source material was PBMCs. These receptors were taken from a man between 50 and 59 years old in good health and CMV-seronegative.

The rearrangement uses TRBV5-6 and TRBJ1-6; 7 nucleotides match TRBD1. The CDR3 is 15 amino acids. V trimming: 5 bases; J trimming: 8 bases; junction bases outside the gene matches: 10. The germline V gene encodes CDR1 SGHDT and CDR2 YYEEEE. The CDR3 here is CASRNTGQVDSPLHF. Here the CDR3 DNA reads TGTGCCAGCAGAAATACAGGACAGGTGGATTCACCCCTCCACTTT. Combining the CDR3 with reference TRBV5-6 and TRBJ1-6 gives the whole variable domain DAGVTQSPTHLIKTRGQQVTLRCSPKSGHDTVSWYQQALGQGPQFIFQYYEEEERQRGNFPDRFSGHQFPNYSSELNVNALLLGDSALYLCASRNTGQVDSPLHFGNGTRLTVT.

The J gene is TRBJ2-5, the V gene TRBV6-1; D is ambiguous. The J call may be incorrect, as the DNA end agrees better with TRBJ2-7. Germline V CDR1 and CDR2: MNHNS, SASEGT. This CDR3 comprises 12 residues. The CDR3 here is CASSEIPYEQYF. In nucleotides, the CDR3 is TGTGCCAGCAGCGAGATCCCCTACGAGCAGTACTTC.

This chain joins TRBV28 and TRBJ1-1, with a weak D call TRBD1 (5 bases). From germline, CDR1 is MDHEN and CDR2 SYDVKM. V lost 2 bases and J lost 4, with 8 bases in between. This CDR3 spans 13 amino acids. CDR3 protein: CASSLIRGTEAFF. The CDR3 region has the DNA TGTGCCAGCAGTTTAATTAGGGGCACTGAAGCTTTCTTT.

The chain carries TRBV2 and TRBJ1-5; 7 nucleotides agree with TRBD1. Germline V gene sequence: CDR1 SNHLY, CDR2 FYNNEI. Germline trimming cut 2 bases from V and 7 bases from J; bases unmatched to any gene: 8. CDR3 length: 15 residues. The CDR3: CASSERGLSSQPQHF. CDR3 DNA sequence: TGTGCCAGCAGTGAAAGGGGGCTGAGTTCGCAGCCCCAGCATTTT.

This rearrangement joins TRBV9 to TRBJ1-1, with TRBD1 as a possible D gene (5 bases). Trimming stripped 3 bases from V and 7 bases from J, with 13 bases between. CDR1 is SGDLS and CDR2 is YYNGEE in the germline V gene. This CDR3 contains 13 residues. The CDR3 DNA follows: TGTGCCAGCAGCGCCGTGTTCCAGGGTGAAGCTTTCTTT. Residues: CASSAVFQGEAFF. The full variable domain, in which reference TRBV9 and TRBJ1-1 provide the parts outside the CDR3, is DSGVTQTPKHLITATGQRVTLRCSPRSGDLSVYWYQQSLDQGLQFLIQYYNGEERAKGNILERFSAQQFPDLHSELNLSSLELGDSALYFCASSAVFQGEAFFGQGTRLTVV.

Remarks on this clone: The junction does not match germline at one end; this may be a read error. The chain couples TRBV7-7 to TRBJ2-7; D might be TRBD1 (6 bases). In germline, CDR1 is SSHAT, CDR2 FNYEAQ (reference sequence). The CDR3 covers 13 residues. DNA for the CDR3: TGTGCTAGCAGTCTTACAGGGAACCACGAGCAGTACTTC. It translates to CASSLTGNHEQYF.

The V and J genes are TRBV18 and TRBJ2-1; TRBD1 might be the D (6 bases). The V end was cut by 2 bases, the J end by 6 bases, with 14 bases between. The CDR3 consists of 15 residues. Per germline, CDR1 KGHSH and CDR2 LQKENI. CDR3 DNA: TGTGCCAGCTCACCAGGAGACAGGAGTGGCAATGAGCAGTTCTTC. This gives the protein CASSPGDRSGNEQFF. Drawing the rest from reference TRBV18 and TRBJ2-1, the complete variable domain is NAGVMQNPRHLVRRRGQEARLRCSPMKGHSHVYWYRQLPEEGLKFMVYLQKENIIDESGMPKERFSAEFPKEGPSILRIQQVVRGDSAAYFCASSPGDRSGNEQFFGPGTRLTVL.

V gene TRBV7-2 combines with J gene TRBJ1-6; TRBD1 aligns across 11 bases. The CDR3 runs 18 residues. Trimming cost V 1 base and J 7 bases; bases outside gene matches: 9. Germline V CDR1 and CDR2: SGHTA, FQGNSA. The CDR3 coding sequence is TGTGCCAGCAGCTTAGTTTCCGGACAGGGGGCGATGAATTCACCCCTCCACTTT. Its translation is CASSLVSGQGAMNSPLHF.

The chain has TRBV18 and TRBJ1-6; no clear D. V lost 6 bases to trimming and J lost 0 bases, with 9 bases between them. The CDR3 covers 15 residues. Germline values: CDR1 KGHSH, CDR2 LQKENI. The CDR3 DNA reads TGTGCCAGCTCCGATTTGAGCTCCTATAATTCACCCCTCCACTTT. It yields the protein CASSDLSSYNSPLHF.

This chain links TRBV30 with TRBJ1-1, with 7 bases aligning to TRBD1. This CDR3 has 12 amino acids. The germline gives CDR1 GTSNPN, CDR2 SVGIG (reference sequence). V lost 8 bases and J lost 1; bases outside the gene matches: 4. CDR3 residues: CAGGQPNTEAFF. The CDR3 nucleotides read TGTGCCGGGGGACAGCCGAACACTGAAGCTTTCTTT.

This sequence joins TRBV25-1 and TRBJ2-5, with D tentatively TRBD1 (8 bases). The length of the CDR3 is 13 residues. CDR1 is MGHDK and CDR2 is SYGVNS in the germline V gene. The germline V and J ends were trimmed by 5 bases and 5 bases, with 12 bases remaining between them. CDR3 amino acids: CASSKQGGETQYF. CDR3 coding DNA: TGTGCCAGCAGTAAACAGGGGGGGGAGACCCAGTACTTC.

V gene TRBV15 combines with J gene TRBJ1-1; 7 bases are shared with TRBD1. This CDR3 spans 14 amino acids. The trim removed 5 bases at V and 5 bases at J, leaving 8 bases unmatched. Germline lookup yields CDR1 LNHNV and CDR2 YYDKDF (reference sequence). CDR3 in DNA: TGTGCCACCAGCGGAAGGGGGCTTGGGACTGAAGCTTTCTTT. Encoded protein: CATSGRGLGTEAFF.

This chain connects TRBV4-3 to TRBJ1-2; 8 nucleotides line up with TRBD1. V dropped 11 bases and J dropped 4; count of bases not matched to a gene: 15. The CDR3 runs to 15 residues. Germline V gene lookup returns CDR1 LGHNA and CDR2 YSLEER. In nucleotides, the CDR3 is TGCGCCTCAGCCCCAAGGCGACAGGGGATCTATGGCTACACCTTC. Amino acid sequence: CASAPRRQGIYGYTF.

J is TRBJ1-2 and V is TRBV6-1, with TRBD1 matching over 8 bases. The V segment lost 0 bases and the J segment 6 bases; nucleotides outside the gene matches: 27. The CDR3 extends over 22 amino acids. In germline, CDR1 is MNHNS, CDR2 SASEGT. The chain's CDR3 is CASSEAGPRILRGSGGMDGYTF. As DNA, the CDR3 is TGTGCCAGCAGTGAAGCGGGGCCTCGAATTCTTCGGGGATCAGGGGGCATGGATGGCTACACCTTC.

The chain is built from TRBV28 and TRBJ2-7, with 7 bases lining up with TRBD1. Unmatched junction bases numbered 1, after V lost 2 bases and J lost 3 bases. CDR1 is MDHEN and CDR2 is SYDVKM in the germline V gene. The CDR3 loop spans 13 amino acids. This CDR3 is CASSLTGVYEQYF. In DNA, the CDR3 is TGTGCCAGCAGTTTAACAGGGGTCTACGAGCAGTACTTC.

V is TRBV6-5 and J is TRBJ1-3; no firm D call. This CDR3 region has 14 residues. The V and J ends lost 4 bases and 4 bases respectively, with 11 bases between them. Germline CDR1 and CDR2: MNHEY and SVGAGI. CDR3 nucleotides: TGTGCCAGCAGTTCTGCGTGGTCAGGAAACACCATATATTTT. It is translated as CASSSAWSGNTIYF.

V and J are TRBV28 and TRBJ1-6, with D perhaps matching TRBD1 (6 bases). Trimming took off 5 bases at V and 2 bases at J, with 16 bases between the two ends. CDR1 MDHEN and CDR2 SYDVKM come from the germline V gene. The CDR3 is 17 residues long. CDR3 sequence reads: CASSEVIGGAYNSPLHF. In DNA, the CDR3 is TGTGCCAGCAGTGAGGTAATTGGGGGCGCCTATAATTCACCCCTCCACTTT.

The gene calls are TRBV7-2 and TRBJ1-6; no definite D call. The germline CDR1 and CDR2 sequences are SGHTA and FQGNSA. V lost 0 bases to trimming and J lost 0 bases, with 12 bases between them. This CDR3 is built from 18 residues. This chain's CDR3 is CASSLALKGSSYNSPLHF. The CDR3 DNA reads as TGTGCCAGCAGCTTAGCCCTTAAAGGGAGCTCCTATAATTCACCCCTCCACTTT.

The chain combines TRBV6-5 with TRBJ1-3; 8 positions agree with TRBD1. The germline V gene has CDR1 MNHEY and CDR2 SVGAGI. V lost 2 bases, J lost 0 bases, and 3 bases stayed unmatched. The CDR3 runs 16 residues. CDR3 sequence: CASSYDTGGSGNTIYF. The CDR3 nucleotides read TGTGCCAGCAGTTACGATACAGGGGGCTCTGGAAACACCATATATTTT.

The CDR3 DNA sequence: TGTGCCAGCAGCTTAATTAGCGGATACGAGCAGTACTTC. Translating gives CASSLISGYEQYF. The gene calls are TRBV7-2 and TRBJ2-7; possible D gene TRBD2, 6 bases. Trimming removed 2 bases from V and 4 bases from J, with 9 bases in between. CDR3 length: 13 amino acids. The germline CDR1 and CDR2 sequences are SGHTA and FQGNSA.

V usage is TRBV18 and J usage is TRBJ1-1, with D uncertain. The CDR3 length is 13 residues. Germline CDR1 is KGHSH and CDR2 is LQKENI. V dropped 0 bases and J dropped 10 bases, with 12 bases sitting between them. The CDR3 nucleotides read TGTGCCAGCTCACCACCGGTCGTTAGTGCAGCTTTCTTT. Amino acid sequence: CASSPPVVSAAFF.

The chain combines TRBV5-8 with TRBJ2-6; D gene unclear. The V gene lost 2 bases and the J gene lost 4 bases, with 10 bases spanning the gap. Germline V gives CDR1 SGHTS, CDR2 YDEGEE. This CDR3 region has 15 residues. The CDR3 DNA is TGTGCCAGCAGCTTTCAGTGGGCCGGGGCCAACGTCCTGACTTTC. It specifies CASSFQWAGANVLTF. The full variable domain, with the rest looked up from reference TRBV5-8 and TRBJ2-6, is EAGVTQSPTHLIKTRGQQATLRCSPISGHTSVYWYQQALGLGLQFLLWYDEGEERNRGNFPPRFSGRQFPNYSSELNVNALELEDSALYLCASSFQWAGANVLTFGAGSRLTVL.

The chain uses TRBV7-2 and TRBJ2-1; D remains unclear. This CDR3 comprises 12 residues. With 5 bases removed from V and 10 bases from J, the gap between germline ends came to 12 bases. Per germline, CDR1 SGHTA and CDR2 FQGNSA. CDR3 region: CASSLYAGEQFF. The CDR3 nucleotides are TGTGCCAGCAGCCTTTACGCCGGGGAGCAGTTCTTC. Drawing the rest from reference TRBV7-2 and TRBJ2-1, the complete variable domain is GAGVSQSPSNKVTEKGKDVELRCDPISGHTALYWYRQSLGQGLEFLIYFQGNSAPDKSGLPSDRFSAERTGGSVSTLTIQRTQQEDSAVYLCASSLYAGEQFFGPGTRLTVL.

V is TRBV10-3 and J is TRBJ2-7; D may be TRBD1 (6 bases). Germline V gene sequence: CDR1 ENHRY, CDR2 SYGVKD. Trimming shortened V by 5 bases and J by 4 bases, and 15 bases separated the two germline ends. This CDR3 comprises 14 residues. CDR3 in amino acids: CAISQGTGLYEQYF. The CDR3 coding sequence is TGTGCCATCAGTCAAGGTACAGGGTTATACGAGCAGTACTTC.

The chain employs TRBV18 and TRBJ2-2, with D uncertain. Germline V gene sequence: CDR1 KGHSH, CDR2 LQKENI. The ends were cut back, 1 base at V and 1 base at J, with 10 bases in the middle. CDR3 length: 16 amino acids. CDR3 nucleotide sequence: TGTGCCAGCTCACCACGGGTCCTAGGGAACACCGGGGAGCTGTTTTTT. As protein: CASSPRVLGNTGELFF.

V usage is TRBV18 and J usage is TRBJ2-1, with 7 positions matching TRBD2. The germline gives CDR1 KGHSH, CDR2 LQKENI. Trimming removed 3 bases from V and 4 bases from J; junction bases left unmatched: 9. CDR3 size: 16 residues. This chain's CDR3 is CASSPPRLAAYNEQFF. The CDR3 region has the DNA TGTGCCAGCTCACCCCCCCGGCTAGCGGCTTACAATGAGCAGTTCTTC.